These 28 T cell receptor beta chains share one sample of origin, sequenced in a study of blood T cells in healthy people across ages. A second roughly 6 to 12 cycle PCR used barcoded and J-beta primers. Each CDR3 protein is one row after TCRdb ran MiXCR on the 5' RACE reads. This sample has over 700,000 distinct CDR3 sequences; approximately 25% occur once, and the top ten carry 9.4%. The data also belong to a second study, concerning T cells of mothers and their children.

Sequencing used blood. These receptors were taken from a boy younger than 18 in good health.

The chain couples TRBV11-2 to TRBJ2-3, with TRBD2 identical over 8 bases. CDR3 size: 15 residues. Unmatched junction bases numbered 4, after V lost 3 bases and J lost 2 bases. Germline CDR1 SGHAT, CDR2 FQNNGV. CDR3 coding DNA: TGTGCCAGCAGCTTTGTACTAGCGGACACAGATACGCAGTATTTT. This codes for CASSFVLADTDTQYF. Complete variable domain (other parts from reference TRBV11-2 and TRBJ2-3): EAGVAQSPRYKIIEKRQSVAFWCNPISGHATLYWYQQILGQGPKLLIQFQNNGVVDDSQLPKDRFSAERLKGVDSTLKIQPAKLEDSAVYLCASSFVLADTDTQYFGPGTRLTVL.

In regard to this clonotype: A junction boundary mismatches the germline segment, possibly from a read error. The chain is built from TRBV27 and TRBJ2-1, with D possibly TRBD2 on 6 matching bases. Germline V gives CDR1 MNHEY, CDR2 SMNVEV (reference sequence). The CDR3 contains 16 residues. The CDR3 reads CVSSYLSGSSYNEQFF. The CDR3 nucleotides are TGTGTCAGCAGTTACCTTAGCGGTAGCTCCTACAATGAGCAGTTCTTC.

This chain connects TRBV21-1 to TRBJ2-4; TRBD1, the table's D call, was not compared with the DNA. TRBV21-1 is labeled a pseudogene. CDR3 length: 15 amino acids. The CDR3 DNA is TGTGCCAGCAGCATACCTTCCGGGACCGGATACATTCAGTACTTC. Its translation is CASSIPSGTGYIQYF.

This rearrangement joins TRBV24-1 to TRBJ2-1, with 10 positions matching TRBD2. Per the germline V gene, CDR1 is KGHDR and CDR2 is SFDVKD. J was trimmed by 7 bases and V by 5 bases; bases with no gene match: 4. CDR3 size: 14 residues. The CDR3 reads CATSGLAGENEQFF. CDR3 bases: TGTGCCACCAGTGGGCTAGCGGGAGAAAATGAGCAGTTCTTC.

This clonotype showed up just a few times. The chain employs TRBV7-2 and TRBJ2-5; 9 bases line up with TRBD2. V trimming: 5 bases; J trimming: 2 bases; junction bases outside the gene matches: 9. The length of the CDR3 is 16 residues. Per the germline V gene, CDR1 is SGHTA and CDR2 is FQGNSA. The CDR3 DNA is TGTGCCAGCAGCCTCAGGGGGACTAGCTCACAAGAGACCCAGTACTTC. Its translation is CASSLRGTSSQETQYF.

This chain connects TRBV24-1 to TRBJ2-3; TRBD2 aligns across 8 bases. Germline V lookup: CDR1 KGHDR, CDR2 SFDVKD. J lost 8 bases, V lost 4 bases, and 7 bases had no gene match. This CDR3 spans 14 amino acids. The CDR3 region is CATSDPGGAGTQYF. As DNA, the CDR3 is TGTGCCACCAGTGACCCCGGGGGGGCGGGTACGCAGTATTTT.

V and J are TRBV29-1 and TRBJ2-5, with a weak D call TRBD2 (6 bases). Trimming shortened V by 0 bases and J by 4 bases, and 15 bases separated the two germline ends. This CDR3 has 15 amino acids. Per the germline V gene, CDR1 is SQVTM and CDR2 is ANQGSEA. The CDR3 DNA sequence: TGCAGCGTTGAAGACTGGGGGGACGGTTCAGAGACCCAGTACTTC. This gives the protein CSVEDWGDGSETQYF.

The chain couples TRBV28 to TRBJ2-1; 7 bases match TRBD2. TRBJ2-5 explains the end of the DNA better; the J call may be wrong. Looked up from germline, CDR1 is MDHEN and CDR2 is SYDVKM. The CDR3 is 11 residues long. The chain's CDR3 is CATGAGRTQYF. The CDR3 DNA is TGTGCCACCGGAGCGGGGCGGACCCAGTACTTC.

This clonotype has at least ten counts. The chain has TRBV7-3 and TRBJ2-6, with D perhaps TRBD1 (6 bases). Germline loops: CDR1 SGHTA, CDR2 FQGTGA. Deletions cut 5 bases from V and 2 bases from J, with 7 bases between. There are 14 residues in the CDR3. The CDR3 nucleotides are TGTGCCAGCAGCCCAGGGGCTGGGGCCAACGTCCTGACTTTC. The encoded protein is CASSPGAGANVLTF.

J is TRBJ2-5 and V is TRBV20-1; 12 bases align to TRBD2. CDR1 DFQATT and CDR2 SNEGSKA come from the germline V gene (reference sequence). The length of the CDR3 is 16 residues. Trimming took 6 bases from V and 4 from J; bases not matched to a gene: 12. The CDR3 region has the DNA TGCAGTGCAAACGACTTGGCTAGCGGGGGGGGAGAGACCCAGTACTTC. This encodes CSANDLASGGGETQYF.

The CDR3 DNA reads TGTGCCATCAGTGAAGGTACAGAGACTGAAAAACTGTTTTTT. Amino acids: CAISEGTETEKLFF. This sequence joins TRBV10-3 and TRBJ1-4, with no clear D. There are 14 residues in the CDR3. The V gene's germline CDR1 is ENHRY and CDR2 SYGVKD. Deletions cut 3 bases from V and 7 bases from J, with 12 bases between.

A few counts support this clonotype. This sequence joins TRBV29-1 and TRBJ2-7, with a weak D call TRBD2 (6 bases). CDR3 length: 15 residues. Germline V lookup: CDR1 SQVTM, CDR2 ANQGSEA. Trimming removed 1 base at V and 7 bases at J, with 20 bases between. CDR3 sequence (DNA): TGCAGCGTTGAAGTTGGGGCCGCGGGGCTAGGGGAGCAGTACTTC. This codes for CSVEVGAAGLGEQYF.

This chain joins TRBV15 and TRBJ2-7; D unresolved. Trimming took 0 bases from V and 5 from J, leaving 11 bases between them. From germline, CDR1 is LNHNV and CDR2 YYDKDF (reference sequence). The CDR3 loop spans 14 amino acids. The DNA for the CDR3 is TGTGCCACCAGCAGAGATCCCCGTGTCCACGAGCAGTACTTC. This encodes CATSRDPRVHEQYF.

The chain employs TRBV7-9 and TRBJ2-3; D not resolved. V lost 1 base to trimming and J lost 10 bases, with 15 bases between them. Germline V CDR1 and CDR2: SEHNR, FQNEAQ (reference sequence). This CDR3 is 14 amino acids long. The CDR3 coding sequence is TGTGCCAGCAGCTTAGACCTCAGGTCCTTCGCGCAGTATTTT. Protein product: CASSLDLRSFAQYF.

This clonotype appeared a few times. CDR3 loop: CASSADSEGNQPQHF. The CDR3 DNA sequence: TGTGCCAGCAGTGCCGACAGTGAGGGGAATCAGCCCCAGCATTTT. V usage is TRBV6-4 and J usage is TRBJ1-5; weak D call: TRBD1 (5 bases). The CDR3 is made up of 15 amino acids. V was trimmed by 4 bases and J by 4 bases, leaving 14 bases between them. Germline V gene sequence: CDR1 MRHNA, CDR2 SNTAGT.

This clonotype appeared a few times. The rearrangement links TRBV3-1 to TRBJ1-5; D may be TRBD1 (5 bases). The V gene's germline CDR1 is LGHDT and CDR2 YNNKEL (reference sequence). V gave up 2 bases and J gave up 6 bases, with 8 bases separating them. The CDR3 spans 13 residues. The CDR3 loop is CASSQQGSQPQHF. The DNA of the CDR3 is TGTGCCAGCAGCCAACAGGGTTCTCAGCCCCAGCATTTT.

Only a few counts were recorded for this clonotype. V usage is TRBV24-1 and J usage is TRBJ2-5; D remains unclear. The CDR3 covers 16 residues. V shed 2 bases and J shed 0 bases, with 12 bases lying between them. Germline assignment: CDR1 KGHDR and CDR2 SFDVKD. The CDR3 protein is CATSDSAQMNQETQYF. DNA of the CDR3: TGTGCCACCAGTGATTCGGCACAGATGAACCAAGAGACCCAGTACTTC.

The CDR3 DNA sequence: TGTGCCAGCAACCTGTGGGGGAACACTGAAGCTTTCTTT. It yields the protein CASNLWGNTEAFF. The rearrangement uses TRBV28 and TRBJ1-1; D not resolved. The length of the CDR3 is 13 residues. Trimming took off 7 bases at V and 1 base at J, with 10 bases between the two ends. Germline CDR1 is MDHEN and CDR2 is SYDVKM.

This chain links TRBV6-5 with TRBJ2-1; D not certain. The V and J ends lost 4 bases and 6 bases respectively, with 13 bases between them. In germline, CDR1 is MNHEY, CDR2 SVGAGI. The CDR3 extends over 14 amino acids. In DNA form, the CDR3 reads TGTGCCAGCAGTTCGGACGCTGGGCTCAATGAGCAGTTCTTC. Its translation is CASSSDAGLNEQFF.

The chain links TRBV5-1 to TRBJ2-5; 9 nucleotides align to TRBD2. J was trimmed by 6 bases and V by 4 bases; bases with no gene match: 7. This CDR3 is built from 14 residues. The germline CDR1 and CDR2 sequences are SGHRS and YFSETQ. CDR3 nucleotides: TGCGCCAGCAGCAACGGGACTAGCAGAAAGACCCAGTACTTC. It specifies CASSNGTSRKTQYF.

The chain carries TRBV4-1 and TRBJ2-5; D not certain. V was pared by 4 bases and J by 5 bases, with 11 bases between. CDR1 is MGHRA and CDR2 is YSYEKL in the germline V gene. This CDR3 is 13 amino acids long. CDR3 sequence: CASSLTLWETQYF. In DNA, the CDR3 is TGCGCCAGCAGCCTTACACTATGGGAGACCCAGTACTTC.

There are a few counts of this clonotype. The chain couples TRBV11-2 to TRBJ2-1; D gene ambiguous. Deletions cut 2 bases from V and 8 bases from J, with 10 bases between. The V gene's germline CDR1 is SGHAT and CDR2 FQNNGV. This CDR3 region has 13 residues. The CDR3 loop is CASSLSQVHEQFF. The CDR3 DNA reads as TGTGCCAGCAGCTTATCCCAGGTCCATGAGCAGTTCTTC.

The J gene is TRBJ2-5, the V gene TRBV4-1; TRBD2 matches at 13 bases. CDR3 length: 17 amino acids. Germline-derived CDR1 and CDR2 are MGHRA and YSYEKL. With V trimmed by 6 bases and J by 5 bases, 12 bases remained unmatched. The CDR3 protein is CASSPSVTSGRGETQYF. In DNA form, the CDR3 reads TGCGCCAGCAGTCCAAGTGTTACTAGCGGGAGGGGTGAGACCCAGTACTTC.

This clonotype was seen a handful of times. This sequence joins TRBV7-9 and TRBJ2-1, with a tentative D call TRBD1 (7 bases). The DNA end favors TRBJ2-7, so the J call may be wrong. Germline V gene sequence: CDR1 SEHNR, CDR2 FQNEAQ (reference sequence). This CDR3 contains 17 residues. CDR3 coding DNA: TGTGCCAGCAGCTCCCCCCCAGGGGGGAAAAGCTCCTACGAGCAGTACTTC. Translating it yields CASSSPPGGKSSYEQYF.

The table lists this clonotype with many counts. The chain links TRBV7-9 to TRBJ2-7; D possibly corresponds to TRBD2 (6 bases). The CDR3 is 13 amino acids. CDR1 is SEHNR, CDR2 FQNEAQ, per germline (reference sequence). V lost 8 bases to trimming and J lost 5 bases, with 16 bases between them. CDR3 nucleotides: TGTGCCAGCCGGCGGGACCCGAGGGACGAGCAGTACTTC. This encodes CASRRDPRDEQYF.

The rearrangement links TRBV3-1 to TRBJ2-7; the D call may be TRBD1 or TRBD2 (5 bases each). CDR3 length: 14 amino acids. Trimming took 4 bases from V and 7 from J, leaving 17 bases between them. Germline-derived CDR1 and CDR2 are LGHDT and YNNKEL (reference sequence). CDR3 loop: CASSRGVDYGEQYF. DNA for the CDR3: TGTGCCAGCAGCCGGGGCGTTGACTACGGGGAGCAGTACTTC.

The table lists this clonotype with a count of one. This chain connects TRBV9 to TRBJ2-3; D is unclear. V lost 1 base to trimming and J lost 1 base, with 10 bases between them. The length of the CDR3 is 15 residues. The V gene's germline CDR1 is SGDLS and CDR2 YYNGEE. The CDR3 here is CASSVQGWGTDTQYF. CDR3 nucleotides: TGTGCCAGCAGCGTACAAGGATGGGGCACAGATACGCAGTATTTT.

On this clonotype itself: The junction shows a germline mismatch at one end, possibly a read error. The chain links TRBV7-7 to TRBJ2-3; D gene uncertain. Germline-derived CDR1 and CDR2 are SSHAT and FNYEAQ (reference sequence). The CDR3 runs to 13 residues. The CDR3 nucleotides are TGTGCTAGCAGCTTTGACTCCTTAGATACGCAGTATTTT. It specifies CASSFDSLDTQYF. The variable domain in full, completed from reference TRBV7-7 and TRBJ2-3, reads GAGVSQSPRYKVTKRGQDVTLRCDPISSHATLYWYQQALGQGPEFLTYFNYEAQPDKSGLPSDRFSAERPEGSISTLTIQRTEQRDSAMYRCASSFDSLDTQYFGPGTRLTVL.